The clone carrying this T cell receptor beta chain was counted only a few times. TCRdb passed the 5' RACE reads through MiXCR, listing each CDR3 protein once. The table includes roughly 290,000 distinct CDR3 sequences, roughly 8.6% detected once. These data are taken from a study of identical twins. The germline gives CDR1 LNHNV, CDR2 YYDKDF (reference sequence). The CDR3 has 13 residues. With 2 bases removed from V and 3 bases from J, the gap between germline ends came to 4 bases. The same data also went into a second study, on yellow fever vaccine responses in identical twins.

V and J are TRBV15 and TRBJ2-2; D unclear. The TCR was taken from a woman in her late teens or twenties in good health. The material sequenced was memory (CD45RO+) T cells sorted from blood. The DNA of the CDR3 is TGTGCCACCAGCAGATCATACACCGGGGAGCTGTTTTTT. Translation: CATSRSYTGELFF.